This T cell receptor (beta chain) originates from a study of blood T cells in healthy people across ages. This CDR3 is 15 amino acids long. Germline-derived CDR1 and CDR2 are MNHEY and SMNVEV (reference sequence). Trimming removed 8 bases from V and 1 base from J, with 14 bases in between. Using a J-beta primer mix together with a sample-barcoded 5' primer, a second PCR was run for about 7 to 12 cycles. TCRdb ran MiXCR on the 5' RACE reads and lists one entry per CDR3 protein. The sample has 750,000 or so distinct CDR3 sequences; approximately 25% are singletons. A remark on this clonotype: Its matching antigen is unknown.

Study-wide results and limits: Researchers report that TCR beta diversity correlated strongly with naive T cell percentage. Investigators viewed diversity estimates from one million T cells as underestimates, the study reported. No conclusive comparison of naive versus antigen-experienced cells was possible with unsorted PBMCs.

This same sample was also taken into another study, of T cells of mothers and their children. That investigation notes: M1S, a second-PCR primer, added sample barcodes and 2-4 random nucleotides.

The sequencing input was blood. The source of this sequence is a boy between 5 and 17 years old in good health. This rearrangement joins TRBV27 to TRBJ2-2; D gene uncertain. The CDR3 region is CASSRGQWNTGELFF. CDR3 DNA sequence: TGTGCCAGCTCAAGAGGCCAGTGGAACACCGGGGAGCTGTTTTTT.